Below are 30 T cell receptor beta chains sequenced from a single sample in a study of shared clonotypes between healthy human individuals (dated by TCRdb to about 2020). Receptor libraries were prepared by the immunoSEQ multiplex PCR assay. The immuneACCESS repertoire file appears here via TCRdb, limited to in-frame rearrangements. These files lack a portion of the clones; in checked studies, under half of the deficit traces to unresolved V genes, and the cause of the others is not known. The sample yields millions of clones; approximately 92% were counted once. The ten top clones hold around 0.15% of the sample. Specimen: naive CD4+ T cells sorted from blood. The sample's cell subset or site label, decoded: CD45RA+ positively selected. The receptors derive from a man between 18 and 35 years old in good health.

The chain combines TRBV7-6 with TRBJ1-3; D is possibly TRBD1 (6 bases). The CDR3 has 12 residues. Deletions cut 8 bases from V and 2 bases from J, with 7 bases between. Germline CDR1 reads SGHVS; CDR2 reads FNYEAQ. The CDR3 nucleotides are TGTGCCAGCGGGGGCGCTGGAAACACCATATATTTT. Protein: CASGGAGNTIYF.

This sequence joins TRBV4-3 and TRBJ2-3, with a weak D call TRBD2 (5 bases). Germline values: CDR1 LGHNA, CDR2 YSLEER. V dropped 2 bases and J dropped 2 bases, with 11 bases sitting between them. The CDR3 covers 15 residues. CDR3 protein: CASSQNGLHTDTQYF. The CDR3 bases are TGCGCCAGCAGCCAAAACGGACTCCACACAGATACGCAGTATTTT.

V gene TRBV19 combines with J gene TRBJ1-2, with unresolved D. Germline V lookup: CDR1 LNHDA, CDR2 SQIVND (reference sequence). The CDR3 sequence is 14 residues long. With 6 bases removed from V and 8 bases from J, the gap between germline ends came to 19 bases. The DNA for the CDR3 is TGTGCCAGTAGATCAGGCCCAGGAGATAGGGGCTACACCTTC. Translating gives CASRSGPGDRGYTF.

Comment on this clone: The same CDR3 arises from other DNA sequences in this sample as well. This rearrangement joins TRBV11-2 to TRBJ2-5, with 10 bases that match TRBD2. The V gene's germline CDR1 is SGHAT and CDR2 FQNNGV. With V trimmed by 1 base and J by 1 base, 3 bases remained unmatched. The CDR3 loop spans 16 amino acids. The CDR3 spells CASSLVSGGFQETQYF. CDR3 nucleotide sequence: TGTGCCAGCAGCTTAGTTAGCGGGGGGTTCCAAGAGACCCAGTACTTC.

The J gene is TRBJ2-1, the V gene TRBV5-5, with 9 bases lining up with TRBD1. The CDR3 covers 16 residues. V dropped 3 bases and J dropped 9; count of bases not matched to a gene: 13. Germline V CDR1 and CDR2: SGHKS, YYEKEE (reference sequence). The CDR3 sequence is CASSSIGGQGLTEQFF. CDR3 sequence (DNA): TGTGCCAGCAGCTCAATCGGAGGACAGGGGTTAACTGAGCAGTTCTTC.

This chain joins TRBV4-1 and TRBJ2-1; D is undetermined. The V and J ends lost 2 bases and 8 bases respectively, with 10 bases between them. The CDR3 consists of 13 residues. CDR1 and CDR2 (germline): MGHRA, YSYEKL. The CDR3 spells CASSQLGWDEQFF. The CDR3 nucleotides read TGCGCCAGCAGCCAACTGGGTTGGGATGAGCAGTTCTTC.

This clone occurred a few times. This CDR3 reads CASSPVGGNSYNSPLHF. Here the CDR3 DNA reads TGTGCCAGCTCACCAGTCGGCGGGAACTCCTATAATTCACCCCTCCACTTT. V usage is TRBV18 and J usage is TRBJ1-6; D remains ambiguous. The germline CDR1 and CDR2 sequences are KGHSH and LQKENI. Trimming left V 2 bases short and J 0 bases short, with 11 bases between. CDR3 length equals 17 residues.

The V gene is TRBV2, the J gene TRBJ1-4; D gene uncertain. CDR3 size: 14 residues. Looked up from germline, CDR1 is SNHLY and CDR2 is FYNNEI. Deletions cut 4 bases from V and 0 bases from J, with 6 bases between. The CDR3 DNA is TGTGCCAGCAGTGGACAAGCAACTAATGAAAAACTGTTTTTT. Translated, it gives CASSGQATNEKLFF.

The sample holds one count of this clone. The genes are TRBV10-3 and TRBJ2-5, with D hard to call. Per germline, CDR1 ENHRY and CDR2 SYGVKD. Trimming pared 4 bases from V and 5 bases from J, leaving 11 bases between. This CDR3 contains 13 residues. DNA for the CDR3: TGTGCCATCAGTGGGTCAGAGATCGAGACCCAGTACTTC. Translated, it gives CAISGSEIETQYF.

V and J are TRBV10-1 and TRBJ2-7; D uncertain. Germline V gives CDR1 WNHNN, CDR2 SYGVQD (reference sequence). The CDR3 covers 10 residues. V gave up 2 bases and J gave up 9 bases, with 5 bases separating them. CDR3 in DNA: TGCGCCAGCAGTGAGAAAGGGCAGTACTTC. Its protein is CASSEKGQYF.

This chain uses TRBV28 with TRBJ2-7; D unclear. The V end was cut by 5 bases, the J end by 3 bases, with 14 bases between. Germline CDR1 and CDR2: MDHEN and SYDVKM. The CDR3 length is 14 residues. This CDR3 is CASSHPTRIYEQYF. The CDR3 DNA reads as TGTGCCAGCAGTCACCCTACGAGGATCTACGAGCAGTACTTC.

The V call is TRBV5-4, the J call TRBJ2-2; 10 bases line up with TRBD2. CDR1 is SGHNT and CDR2 is YYREEE in the germline V gene (reference sequence). J lost 6 bases, V lost 4 bases, and 9 bases had no gene match. The CDR3 is 16 residues long. The CDR3 DNA follows: TGTGCCAGCAGCCTTACTAGCGGGATTACCCCCGGGGAGCTGTTTTTT. It translates to CASSLTSGITPGELFF.

This clone was seen once. J is TRBJ1-1 and V is TRBV18; 7 bases line up with TRBD1. J gave up 1 base and V 5 bases, and 7 bases lay outside the gene matches. In germline, CDR1 is KGHSH, CDR2 LQKENI. This CDR3 comprises 15 residues. CDR3 DNA: TGTGCCAGCTCAGGCCCCGGGACAGAGAACACTGAAGCTTTCTTT. Its protein is CASSGPGTENTEAFF.

This sequence joins TRBV10-1 and TRBJ2-3; D not certain. V was shortened by 2 bases and J by 8 bases, with 17 bases between the two germline ends. The CDR3 runs 15 residues. CDR1 and CDR2 (germline): WNHNN, SYGVQD (reference sequence). The CDR3 nucleotides read TGCGCCAGCAGTGAGGCTACGGTGAGCCGTGGTACGCAGTATTTT. Protein sequence: CASSEATVSRGTQYF.

The chain carries TRBV6-6 and TRBJ2-7, with D possibly matching TRBD1 (6 bases). Germline-derived CDR1 and CDR2 are MNHNY and SVGAGI (reference sequence). This CDR3 has 15 amino acids. Trimming removed 4 bases from V and 6 bases from J, with 19 bases in between. CDR3 amino acids: CASSSSGTIPFEQYF. The CDR3 coding sequence is TGTGCCAGCAGTTCTTCCGGGACAATCCCCTTCGAGCAGTACTTC.

The rearrangement joins TRBV27 to TRBJ2-1, with D possibly called TRBD1 or TRBD2 (6 bases each). The germline gives CDR1 MNHEY, CDR2 SMNVEV (reference sequence). The V and J ends lost 5 bases and 4 bases respectively, with 15 bases between them. The CDR3 consists of 15 residues. The DNA for the CDR3 is TGTGCCAGCAGTCCCCCTGGGGGGCTTTACAATGAGCAGTTCTTC. This sequence encodes CASSPPGGLYNEQFF.

The V and J genes are TRBV10-3 and TRBJ2-1, with 9 bases lining up with TRBD2. The germline gives CDR1 ENHRY, CDR2 SYGVKD. Unmatched junction bases numbered 4, after V lost 2 bases and J lost 8 bases. The CDR3 contains 14 residues. CDR3 DNA: TGTGCCATCAGTGAGGCTAGCGGGATTTATGAGCAGTTCTTC. It yields the protein CAISEASGIYEQFF.

The J gene is TRBJ1-1, the V gene TRBV5-1; 8 nucleotides agree with TRBD1. V dropped 3 bases and J dropped 14; count of bases not matched to a gene: 21. The CDR3 loop spans 16 amino acids. The V gene's germline CDR1 is SGHRS and CDR2 YFSETQ. The DNA for the CDR3 is TGCGCCAGCAGCTCGCAACCCGGGACAGGCATCACAAGGTCCTTCTTT. Translation: CASSSQPGTGITRSFF.

Notes on this clone: Other nucleotide sequences from this sample produce the same CDR3. Written as DNA, the CDR3 is TGTGCCAGCTCACCACTCCAGGGCGGGGAGACCCAGTACTTC. Its protein is CASSPLQGGETQYF. The rearrangement joins TRBV18 to TRBJ2-5; D possibly matches TRBD1 or TRBD2 (5 bases each). This CDR3 contains 14 residues. V was trimmed by 1 base and J by 5 bases, leaving 11 bases between them. Germline CDR1 is KGHSH and CDR2 is LQKENI.

The chain joins TRBV7-8 to TRBJ2-1; 9 nucleotides match TRBD2. This CDR3 has 14 amino acids. Trimming cost V 0 bases and J 9 bases; bases outside gene matches: 3. The germline V gene encodes CDR1 SGHVS and CDR2 FQNEAQ. CDR3 DNA sequence: TGTGCCAGCAGCTTAGCCGGGACTAGCCGTGAGCAGTTCTTC. Its protein is CASSLAGTSREQFF. The variable domain in full, with the rest retrieved from reference TRBV7-8 and TRBJ2-1, is GAGVSQSPRYKVAKRGQDVALRCDPISGHVSLFWYQQALGQGPEFLTYFQNEAQLDKSGLPSDRFFAERPEGSVSTLKIQRTQQEDSAVYLCASSLAGTSREQFFGPGTRLTVL.

The rearrangement uses TRBV19 and TRBJ2-3; TRBD2 matches 12 bases. The V segment lost 9 bases and the J segment 6 bases; nucleotides outside the gene matches: 4. The CDR3 is 13 residues long. The germline CDR1 and CDR2 sequences are LNHDA and SQIVND (reference sequence). The CDR3 DNA sequence: TGTGCCAGCCTAGCGGGAGGGCACGATACGCAGTATTTT. This encodes CASLAGGHDTQYF. Combining the CDR3 with reference TRBV19 and TRBJ2-3 gives the whole variable domain DGGITQSPKYLFRKEGQNVTLSCEQNLNHDAMYWYRQDPGQGLRLIYYSQIVNDFQKGDIAEGYSVSREKKESFPLTVTSAQKNPTAFYLCASLAGGHDTQYFGPGTRLTVL.

The V gene is TRBV19, the J gene TRBJ2-7; 7 bases match TRBD2. The CDR3 is 15 residues long. J was trimmed by 2 bases and V by 3 bases; bases with no gene match: 7. Germline V gene data show CDR1 as LNHDA and CDR2 as SQIVND (reference sequence). Here the CDR3 DNA reads TGTGCCAGTAGTATTGGCAGGAGCGGGACCTACGAGCAGTACTTC. This sequence encodes CASSIGRSGTYEQYF.

The rearrangement joins TRBV18 to TRBJ1-5, with D possibly being TRBD1 (6 bases). CDR3 length: 16 residues. From germline, CDR1 is KGHSH and CDR2 LQKENI. V dropped 2 bases and J dropped 3 bases, with 14 bases sitting between them. The CDR3 sequence is CASSPGGSGFNQPQHF. The CDR3 coding sequence is TGTGCCAGCTCACCAGGGGGCTCGGGGTTCAATCAGCCCCAGCATTTT.

The chain uses TRBV10-3 and TRBJ2-2; 7 bases map to TRBD1. Trimming took 2 bases from V and 4 from J; bases not matched to a gene: 10. Germline V lookup: CDR1 ENHRY, CDR2 SYGVKD. The CDR3 contains 17 residues. The CDR3 DNA is TGTGCCATCAGTGAGGTGGGACAGCTTGGAGTCACCGGGGAGCTGTTTTTT. It specifies CAISEVGQLGVTGELFF.

The chain joins TRBV7-2 to TRBJ2-1; 13 bases align to TRBD2. Germline V gives CDR1 SGHTA, CDR2 FQGNSA. Unmatched junction bases numbered 8, after V lost 4 bases and J lost 8 bases. CDR3 length equals 16 residues. DNA for the CDR3: TGTGCCAGCAGCTCCCAGGGACTAGCGGGGAGGGATGAGCAGTTCTTC. This codes for CASSSQGLAGRDEQFF.

The chain combines TRBV7-2 with TRBJ1-2; 8 positions match TRBD1. Germline CDR1 and CDR2: SGHTA and FQGNSA. With V trimmed by 5 bases and J by 4 bases, 9 bases remained unmatched. The CDR3 is 15 amino acids. Here the CDR3 reads CASSPRTGNFYGYTF. CDR3 DNA sequence: TGTGCCAGCAGCCCACGGACAGGGAACTTCTATGGCTACACCTTC. The complete variable domain, with remaining parts taken from reference TRBV7-2 and TRBJ1-2, reads GAGVSQSPSNKVTEKGKDVELRCDPISGHTALYWYRQSLGQGLEFLIYFQGNSAPDKSGLPSDRFSAERTGGSVSTLTIQRTQQEDSAVYLCASSPRTGNFYGYTFGSGTRLTVV.

The rearrangement joins TRBV5-6 to TRBJ2-3; D is undetermined. CDR3 length: 13 amino acids. CDR1 is SGHDT and CDR2 is YYEEEE in the germline V gene. V lost 2 bases to trimming and J lost 2 bases, with 6 bases between them. The CDR3 coding sequence is TGTGCCAGCAGCTTAGAACACACAGATACGCAGTATTTT. Translated, it gives CASSLEHTDTQYF.

A word on this clone: Other nucleotide sequences from this sample produce the same CDR3. The chain has TRBV19 and TRBJ2-6; D ambiguous. The CDR3 contains 13 residues. Trimming removed 7 bases at V and 1 base at J, with 5 bases between. Germline assignment: CDR1 LNHDA and CDR2 SQIVND (reference sequence). The DNA of the CDR3 is TGTGCCAGTACAGGATCTGGGGCCAACGTCCTGACTTTC. Translation gives CASTGSGANVLTF. The full variable domain, its missing parts supplied by reference TRBV19 and TRBJ2-6, is DGGITQSPKYLFRKEGQNVTLSCEQNLNHDAMYWYRQDPGQGLRLIYYSQIVNDFQKGDIAEGYSVSREKKESFPLTVTSAQKNPTAFYLCASTGSGANVLTFGAGSRLTVL.

The chain links TRBV5-4 to TRBJ1-2; D is perhaps TRBD1 (5 bases). Between the trimmed V and J ends, which lost 5 bases and 0 bases, there was a span of 8 bases. There are 13 residues in the CDR3. The germline gives CDR1 SGHNT, CDR2 YYREEE (reference sequence). CDR3 sequence: CASRQDSNYGYTF. CDR3 coding DNA: TGTGCCAGCAGACAGGATTCTAACTATGGCTACACCTTC.

The rearrangement joins TRBV30 to TRBJ1-1; D is possibly TRBD1 (6 bases). CDR3 length: 16 amino acids. Trimming shortened V by 2 bases and J by 2 bases, and 18 bases separated the two germline ends. Germline V gives CDR1 GTSNPN, CDR2 SVGIG (reference sequence). CDR3 in DNA: TGTGCCTGGAGTAATGGTTTGGCAGGGGCTAACACTGAAGCTTTCTTT. Its protein product is CAWSNGLAGANTEAFF.